The clone carrying this T cell receptor (beta chain) showed up many times. Its antigen is unidentified. TCR beta CDR3 regions were amplified from RNA transcripts. First-round RT-PCR of the TCR CDR3 relied on the HTBI primer set. TCRdb processed the multiplex PCR reads anew with MiXCR; each CDR3 protein has one entry. The table lists hundreds of thousands of distinct CDR3 sequences, more than 12% of them singletons. This specimen belongs to a study of T cells in Graves' hyperthyroidism and ophthalmopathy. Whole-study findings and limits: Most expanded thyroid clonotypes above 0.001 also appeared in blood.

The CDR3 sequence is 14 residues long. V was pared by 4 bases and J by 7 bases, with 17 bases between. Per germline, CDR1 MNHEY and CDR2 SMNVEV (reference sequence). The sample taken for sequencing was blood. The chain links TRBV27 to TRBJ2-7; D uncertain. The receptor comes from a woman aged 45-65 years with Graves' ophthalmopathy. CDR3 bases: TGTGCCAGCAGTTCGGGCAGACTCTTTAGAGAGCAGTACTTC. Translation: CASSSGRLFREQYF.